These 27 T cell receptor beta chains share one sample of origin, sequenced in a study of metastatic and nonmetastatic thyroid tumors. Thyroid surgery was performed in patients who had received no treatment beforehand. Using MiXCR, TCRdb re-called clones from the PCR reads. The top ten hold roughly 8% of the sample, which has about 24,000 clones, roughly a fifth seen once. The sequenced material came from blood. The receptors here all came from a female donor with papillary thyroid cancer or a benign thyroid nodule (not recorded which). Some clones in this sample may be carry-over from other donors' samples.

Only a few counts were recorded for this clone. The chain recombines TRBV2 with TRBJ2-1; D remains ambiguous. CDR1 and CDR2 from the germline V gene are SNHLY and FYNNEI. Trimming left V 6 bases short and J 8 bases short, with 11 bases between. This CDR3 comprises 12 residues. CDR3 residues: CASRTMSDEQFF. In DNA, the CDR3 is TGTGCCAGCAGAACCATGTCCGATGAGCAGTTCTTC.

Ten or more counts support this clone. The rearrangement links TRBV29-1 to TRBJ2-3, with a possible D match to TRBD1 (6 bases). CDR1 and CDR2 (germline): SQVTM, ANQGSEA. The V end was cut by 4 bases, the J end by 2 bases, with 13 bases between. The CDR3 spans 14 residues. CDR3 sequence reads: CSVVGGQSTDTQYF. The CDR3 nucleotides read TGCAGCGTTGTTGGCGGACAGTCCACAGATACGCAGTATTTT.

This clone has a count of ten or more. The chain employs TRBV11-2 and TRBJ1-1; the match to TRBD1 covers 7 bases. The J segment lost 5 bases and the V segment lost 5 bases, leaving 17 bases of the junction unmatched. Germline assignment: CDR1 SGHAT and CDR2 FQNNGV. The CDR3 is 17 residues long. In DNA, the CDR3 is TGTGCCAGCAGCCGTACCGGGACAGCCCTTTCGGGGACTGAAGCTTTCTTT. As protein: CASSRTGTALSGTEAFF. The entire variable domain, with the rest obtained from reference TRBV11-2 and TRBJ1-1, is as follows: EAGVAQSPRYKIIEKRQSVAFWCNPISGHATLYWYQQILGQGPKLLIQFQNNGVVDDSQLPKDRFSAERLKGVDSTLKIQPAKLEDSAVYLCASSRTGTALSGTEAFFGQGTRLTVV.

This clone is medium-sized within its sample. In DNA, the CDR3 is TGCGCCAGCAGTGAGTCCGGCAGGGGGCTGTACGAGCAGTACTTC. Its protein is CASSESGRGLYEQYF. The genes are TRBV10-1 and TRBJ2-7; 8 bases map to TRBD1. Germline CDR1 WNHNN, CDR2 SYGVQD (reference sequence). V lost 0 bases, J lost 4 bases, and 5 bases stayed unmatched. This CDR3 has 15 residues.

This clone was recorded a few times. The chain links TRBV4-2 to TRBJ2-7; TRBD2 is a possible D gene (7 bases). From germline, CDR1 is LGHNA and CDR2 YNFKEQ. The CDR3 runs 15 residues. The ends were cut back, 1 base at V and 5 bases at J, with 15 bases in the middle. This CDR3 is CASSQGGGGAHEQYF. The CDR3 DNA follows: TGTGCCAGCAGCCAAGGAGGTGGGGGGGCCCACGAGCAGTACTTC.

This chain uses TRBV6-1 with TRBJ1-5; a possible D gene is TRBD1 (6 bases). The V and J ends lost 5 bases and 2 bases respectively, with 10 bases between them. Germline V gene data show CDR1 as MNHNS and CDR2 as SASEGT. The CDR3 is 14 residues long. The CDR3 here is CASSRQDCNQPQHF. As DNA, the CDR3 is TGTGCCAGCAGTCGACAGGATTGCAATCAGCCCCAGCATTTT.

This clone was seen many times. The chain carries TRBV9 and TRBJ1-3, with 10 bases aligning to TRBD1. CDR3 length: 17 residues. J lost 3 bases, V lost 0 bases, and 6 bases had no gene match. The germline gives CDR1 SGDLS, CDR2 YYNGEE. The CDR3 loop is CASSVGPGQGYGNTIYF. The CDR3 coding sequence is TGTGCCAGCAGCGTAGGCCCGGGACAGGGGTATGGAAACACCATATATTTT.

This clone was counted ten times or more. The genes are TRBV5-6 and TRBJ2-7; 7 bases map to TRBD2. The CDR3 runs to 13 residues. The germline V gene has CDR1 SGHDT and CDR2 YYEEEE. Trimming took 2 bases from V and 7 from J; bases not matched to a gene: 6. The CDR3 sequence: CASSLAAGGEQYF. DNA of the CDR3: TGTGCCAGCAGCTTAGCCGCCGGGGGGGAGCAGTACTTC.

At least ten counts were recorded for this clone. Distinct nucleotide sequences in the sample also encode this CDR3. The V and J genes are TRBV9 and TRBJ2-3; 10 positions match TRBD2. Germline V gene sequence: CDR1 SGDLS, CDR2 YYNGEE. The CDR3 is made up of 16 amino acids. The V gene end was trimmed by 2 bases and the J gene end by 3 bases; junction bases not matched to a gene: 6. The CDR3 spells CASSVGSGGATDTQYF. The CDR3 region has the DNA TGTGCCAGCAGCGTTGGGAGCGGGGGGGCAACAGATACGCAGTATTTT.

This clone was seen repeatedly, ten times or more. This sequence joins TRBV19 and TRBJ2-5; 10 bases align to TRBD2. V was pared by 7 bases and J by 11 bases, with 13 bases of the junction left unmatched. The CDR3 runs 14 residues. In germline, CDR1 is LNHDA, CDR2 SQIVND (reference sequence). The CDR3 nucleotides are TGTGCCAGTACCCCCGGAGCTAGCGGGGGAGCACAGTACTTC. As protein: CASTPGASGGAQYF.

This clone is deemed medium-sized. V and J are TRBV28 and TRBJ2-7; maybe TRBD2 (5 bases). The germline V gene encodes CDR1 MDHEN and CDR2 SYDVKM. Trimming cost V 1 base and J 1 base, with 14 bases left between them. The CDR3 sequence is 16 residues long. The CDR3 protein is CASSLYSGEISYEQYF. The CDR3 bases are TGTGCCAGCAGTTTATACTCTGGGGAGATTTCCTACGAGCAGTACTTC.

This clone is termed medium-sized. This CDR3 is CASSLDGNYGYTF. The CDR3 DNA is TGTGCCAGCAGTTTGGACGGGAACTATGGCTACACCTTC. This chain uses TRBV12-3 or TRBV12-4 with TRBJ1-2; no clear D. Between the trimmed V and J ends, which lost 3 bases and 2 bases, there was a span of 7 bases. This CDR3 is 13 amino acids long.

This clone was observed at least ten times. V gene TRBV2 combines with J gene TRBJ2-7, with TRBD1 identical over 12 bases. V lost 3 bases and J lost 0; bases outside the gene matches: 6. Germline V gene data show CDR1 as SNHLY and CDR2 as FYNNEI. This CDR3 spans 17 amino acids. The CDR3 DNA follows: TGTGCCAGCAGTGACGGGACAGGGGGCTACTTCTCCTACGAGCAGTACTTC. This encodes CASSDGTGGYFSYEQYF.

This clone has at least ten counts. The CDR3 sequence: CASSLPTGSEQFF. The CDR3 DNA sequence: TGCGCCAGCAGCTTGCCGACAGGGAGTGAGCAGTTCTTC. The rearrangement links TRBV5-1 to TRBJ2-1; 7 bases map to TRBD1. From germline, CDR1 is SGHRS and CDR2 YFSETQ. CDR3 length equals 13 residues. Losses at the gene ends were 1 base for V and 9 bases for J; bases not matched to a gene: 4.

This clone was seen a handful of times. The CDR3 DNA reads as TGTGCCACCAGCAGAGAGGCGGGGGGGCTAGGGGAGCAGTACTTC. Protein product: CATSREAGGLGEQYF. The chain joins TRBV15 to TRBJ2-7; 9 nucleotides agree with TRBD2. The CDR3 runs to 15 residues. Germline V gene sequence: CDR1 LNHNV, CDR2 YYDKDF (reference sequence). With V trimmed by 0 bases and J by 7 bases, 7 bases remained unmatched.

By sample share, this clone is medium-sized. The rearrangement uses TRBV6-1 and TRBJ2-1, with 8 bases aligning to TRBD1. The length of the CDR3 is 15 residues. The ends lost 5 bases at V and 0 bases at J; junction bases unmatched: 3. Germline loops: CDR1 MNHNS, CDR2 SASEGT. CDR3 residues: CASSQGASSYNEQFF. The CDR3 DNA is TGTGCCAGCAGTCAGGGGGCCAGCTCCTACAATGAGCAGTTCTTC.

Ten or more counts support this clone. This chain joins TRBV9 and TRBJ2-1, with 11 bases aligning to TRBD1. V lost 0 bases and J lost 7; bases outside the gene matches: 3. The CDR3 is made up of 15 amino acids. The germline V gene has CDR1 SGDLS and CDR2 YYNGEE. The DNA for the CDR3 is TGTGCCAGCAGCGTAGTGGGACAGGGGGGGAATGAGCAGTTCTTC. This gives the protein CASSVVGQGGNEQFF.

This clone appeared many times. Germline is not matched at one junction end, which may reflect a read error. This CDR3 is CASSLAGGRREQFF. CDR3 sequence (DNA): TGTGCCAGCAGTCTAGCGGGAGGGCGGCGTGAGCAGTTCTTC. This rearrangement joins TRBV12-3 or TRBV12-4 to TRBJ2-1; TRBD2 agrees at 12 bases. This CDR3 comprises 14 residues.

The chain's CDR3 is CASSETRDKPQHF. DNA for the CDR3: TGTGCCAGCAGTGAAACCCGAGACAAGCCCCAGCATTTT. The gene calls are TRBV6-1 and TRBJ1-5; D uncertain. CDR3 length equals 13 residues. Germline CDR1 MNHNS, CDR2 SASEGT. V lost 2 bases and J lost 8, with 10 bases in between.

This clone rates as medium-sized. V is TRBV12-3 or TRBV12-4 and J is TRBJ1-2; 9 nucleotides align to TRBD1. The J segment lost 6 bases and the V segment lost 2 bases, leaving 4 bases of the junction unmatched. CDR3 size: 14 residues. CDR3 region: CASSLWDRVDGYTF. CDR3 nucleotide sequence: TGTGCCAGCAGTTTATGGGACAGGGTAGATGGCTACACCTTC.

This clone was seen many times. The rearrangement uses TRBV5-4 and TRBJ2-1; TRBD2 is a possible D gene (6 bases). The CDR3 has 14 residues. Germline values: CDR1 SGHNT, CDR2 YYREEE (reference sequence). Trimming cost V 4 bases and J 4 bases, with 12 bases left between them. The DNA for the CDR3 is TGTGCCAGCAGCGCCGGGGGTCCGTACAATGAGCAGTTCTTC. This sequence encodes CASSAGGPYNEQFF.

This clone occurred a few times. The chain combines TRBV6-5 with TRBJ2-1, with D perhaps being TRBD1 or TRBD2 (7 bases each). The CDR3 consists of 16 residues. V was cut by 4 bases and J by 4 bases, with 17 bases left in between. From germline, CDR1 is MNHEY and CDR2 SVGAGI. The CDR3 nucleotides read TGTGCCAGCAGTTTATCAGGGGGGGGAGGGTACAATGAGCAGTTCTTC. Its translation is CASSLSGGGGYNEQFF.

This clone showed up many times. This chain joins TRBV4-3 and TRBJ1-2; 7 nucleotides line up with TRBD1. The trim removed 4 bases at V and 6 bases at J, leaving 8 bases unmatched. Germline CDR1 LGHNA, CDR2 YSLEER. This CDR3 contains 14 residues. This CDR3 is CASSPGRGPNGYTF. CDR3 DNA: TGCGCCAGCAGCCCCGGGAGGGGGCCTAATGGCTACACCTTC.

This clone was recorded at least ten times. The J gene is TRBJ2-5, the V gene TRBV3-1; 8 bases match TRBD1. The CDR3 loop spans 16 amino acids. The germline gives CDR1 LGHDT, CDR2 YNNKEL (reference sequence). V was clipped by 0 bases and J by 5 bases; unmatched bases: 8. The CDR3 spells CASSQEPGGARETQYF. CDR3 sequence (DNA): TGTGCCAGCAGCCAAGAGCCAGGGGGCGCGCGGGAGACCCAGTACTTC.

By its share, this clone is medium-sized. The chain combines TRBV28 with TRBJ1-2; 8 bases agree with TRBD1. Losses at the gene ends were 6 bases for V and 3 bases for J; bases not matched to a gene: 6. The CDR3 length is 14 residues. The germline gives CDR1 MDHEN, CDR2 SYDVKM. CDR3 in DNA: TGTGCCAGCAGATCAGGGGGCGCGGACTATGGCTACACCTTC. It specifies CASRSGGADYGYTF.

This clone occurred many times. The V call is TRBV13, the J call TRBJ1-4, with D unresolved. Germline V lookup: CDR1 PRHDT, CDR2 FYEKMQ (reference sequence). V was pared by 5 bases and J by 8 bases, with 21 bases between. This CDR3 contains 16 residues. The CDR3 nucleotides read TGTGCCAGCAGCCTGGGAGTGGCCACCGGAGACGAAAAACTGTTTTTT. Its translation: CASSLGVATGDEKLFF.

This clone has ten or more counts. The gene calls are TRBV5-6 and TRBJ1-1; no firm D call. The CDR3 is 15 residues long. Trimming removed 2 bases at V and 1 base at J, with 12 bases between. Germline values: CDR1 SGHDT, CDR2 YYEEEE. In DNA, the CDR3 is TGTGCCAGCAGCTTCCTGGATGAGACGAACACTGAAGCTTTCTTT. Amino acid sequence: CASSFLDETNTEAFF.